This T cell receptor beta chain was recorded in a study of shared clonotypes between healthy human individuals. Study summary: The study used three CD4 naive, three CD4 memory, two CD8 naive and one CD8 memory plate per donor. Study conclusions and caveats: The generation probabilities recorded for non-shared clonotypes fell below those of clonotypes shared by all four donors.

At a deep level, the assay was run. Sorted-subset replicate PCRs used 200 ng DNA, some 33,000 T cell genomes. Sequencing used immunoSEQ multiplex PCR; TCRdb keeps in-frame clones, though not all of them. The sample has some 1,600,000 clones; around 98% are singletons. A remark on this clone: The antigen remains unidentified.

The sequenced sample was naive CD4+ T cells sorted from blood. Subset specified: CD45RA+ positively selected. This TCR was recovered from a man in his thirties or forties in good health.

CDR3 bases: TGTGCCAGCAGCTTCTTAGCTAGGGGGGATCGTGAGCAGTTCTTC. It codes for CASSFLARGDREQFF. The chain is built from TRBV7-9 and TRBJ2-1; the D gene could be TRBD1 or TRBD2 (6 bases each). Germline V gives CDR1 SEHNR, CDR2 FQNEAQ (reference sequence). Trimming removed 3 bases at V and 9 bases at J, with 18 bases between. The CDR3 totals 15 residues.